These T cell receptor beta chains were read from a single sample in a study of Ad26.COV2.S vaccination and SARS-CoV-2 variants. Profiled with immunoSEQ multiplex PCR; TCRdb holds only in-frame clones, not every one. Of 300,000 to 400,000 clones listed, 92% are singletons. Sequencing used peripheral blood, obtained after recovery from COVID-19. Receptor source: a human donor who had recovered from COVID-19. Both conserved end residues are part of each CDR3. The D gene is left open where the match is weak. Some rows mark clone size as missing; the rest say once, few, many or name a class of expanded clone.

abundance: .
j_gene: TRBJ2-5
v_gene: TRBV10-2
d_gene: TRBD2
CDR3nt: TGCGCCACCGGACTAGCGGGGTCCCAAGAGACCCAGTACTTC
CDR3aa: CATGLAGSQETQYF

abundance: .
j_gene: TRBJ1-4
v_gene: TRBV4-1
d_gene: .
CDR3nt: TGCGCCAGCAGCCAAGCAGCAACTAATGAAAAACTGTTTTTT
CDR3aa: CASSQAATNEKLFF

abundance: .
j_gene: TRBJ2-1
v_gene: TRBV7-8
d_gene: TRBD2
CDR3nt: TGTGCCAGCAGCCGGAGACTAGCCAGCGGGGCCGGAGATAGTGAGCAGTTCTTC
CDR3aa: CASSRRLASGAGDSEQFF

abundance: once
j_gene: TRBJ2-7
v_gene: TRBV19
d_gene: .
CDR3nt: TGTGCCAGTAGTTTCAGACACCAGACCTACGAGCAGTACTTC
CDR3aa: CASSFRHQTYEQYF

abundance: .
j_gene: TRBJ2-3
v_gene: TRBV7-9
d_gene: TRBD1
CDR3nt: TGTGCCAGCAGCTTAAGACAGGGTTTCCCAGATACGCAGTATTTT
CDR3aa: CASSLRQGFPDTQYF

abundance: few
j_gene: TRBJ1-1
v_gene: TRBV2
d_gene: .
CDR3nt: TGTGCCAGCAGTGCCCAGTTGTTGAACACTGAAGCTTTCTTT
CDR3aa: CASSAQLLNTEAFF

abundance: .
j_gene: TRBJ1-3
v_gene: TRBV5-1
d_gene: .
CDR3nt: TGCGCCAGCAGCCTCGTTGCAGGGTCGGGAAACACCATATATTTT
CDR3aa: CASSLVAGSGNTIYF

abundance: .
j_gene: TRBJ2-7
v_gene: TRBV18
d_gene: TRBD1
CDR3nt: TGTGCCAGCTCAACGGGGACAGGCTCCTACGAGCAGTACTTC
CDR3aa: CASSTGTGSYEQYF

abundance: .
j_gene: TRBJ1-3
v_gene: TRBV6-4
d_gene: .
CDR3nt: TGTGCCAGCAGTGCCAAGGATATTGGAAACACCATATATTTT
CDR3aa: CASSAKDIGNTIYF

abundance: .
j_gene: TRBJ2-3
v_gene: TRBV11-2
d_gene: .
CDR3nt: TGTGCCAGCAGCTTAGATCTGGCAGATACGCAGTATTTT
CDR3aa: CASSLDLADTQYF

abundance: .
j_gene: TRBJ1-4
v_gene: TRBV4-2
d_gene: .
CDR3nt: TGTGCCAGCAGCCAAGCTGCTACAGGGACTAATGAAAAACTGTTTTTT
CDR3aa: CASSQAATGTNEKLFF

abundance: .
j_gene: TRBJ1-1
v_gene: TRBV5-1
d_gene: .
CDR3nt: TGCGCCAGCAGCTCGGTCGGGGGTGGAACTGAAGCTTTCTTT
CDR3aa: CASSSVGGGTEAFF

abundance: .
j_gene: TRBJ2-7
v_gene: TRBV2
d_gene: .
CDR3nt: TGTGCCAGCAATGGGGACCGCTTCAAGTACGAGCAGTACTTC
CDR3aa: CASNGDRFKYEQYF

abundance: .
j_gene: TRBJ1-2
v_gene: TRBV9
d_gene: .
CDR3nt: TGTGCCAGCAAATCGGGCTTCAACTATGGCTACACCTTC
CDR3aa: CASKSGFNYGYTF